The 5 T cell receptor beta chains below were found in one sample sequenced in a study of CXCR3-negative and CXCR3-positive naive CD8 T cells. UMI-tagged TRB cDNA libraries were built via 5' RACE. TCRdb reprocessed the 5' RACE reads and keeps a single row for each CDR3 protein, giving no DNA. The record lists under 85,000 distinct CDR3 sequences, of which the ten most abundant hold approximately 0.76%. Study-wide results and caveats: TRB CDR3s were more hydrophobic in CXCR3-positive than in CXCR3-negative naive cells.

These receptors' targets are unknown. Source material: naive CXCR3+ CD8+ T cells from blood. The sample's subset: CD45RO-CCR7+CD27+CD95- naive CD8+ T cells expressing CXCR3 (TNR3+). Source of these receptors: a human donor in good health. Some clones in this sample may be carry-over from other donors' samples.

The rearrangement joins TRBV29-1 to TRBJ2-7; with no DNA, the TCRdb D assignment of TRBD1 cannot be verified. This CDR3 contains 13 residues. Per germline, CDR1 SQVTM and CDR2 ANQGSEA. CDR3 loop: CSARGEASDEQYF.

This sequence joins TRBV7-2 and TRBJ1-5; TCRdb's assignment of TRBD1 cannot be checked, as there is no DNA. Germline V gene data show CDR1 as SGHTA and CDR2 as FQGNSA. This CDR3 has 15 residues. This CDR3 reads CASSLRGASNQPQHF.

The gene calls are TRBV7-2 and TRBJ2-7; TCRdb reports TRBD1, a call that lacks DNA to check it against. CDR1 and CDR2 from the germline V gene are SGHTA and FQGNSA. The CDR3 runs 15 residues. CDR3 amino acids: CASSSRQGMAYEQYF. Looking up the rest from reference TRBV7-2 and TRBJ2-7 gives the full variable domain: GAGVSQSPSNKVTEKGKDVELRCDPISGHTALYWYRQSLGQGLEFLIYFQGNSAPDKSGLPSDRFSAERTGGSVSTLTIQRTQQEDSAVYLCASSSRQGMAYEQYFGPGTRLTVT.

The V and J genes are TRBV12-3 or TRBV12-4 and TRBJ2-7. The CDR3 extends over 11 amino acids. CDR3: CASSGASEQYF.

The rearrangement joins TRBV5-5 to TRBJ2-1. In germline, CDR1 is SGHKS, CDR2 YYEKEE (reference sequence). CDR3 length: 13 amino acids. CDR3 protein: CASSPTDYNEQFF. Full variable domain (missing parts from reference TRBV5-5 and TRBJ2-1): DAGVTQSPTHLIKTRGQQVTLRCSPISGHKSVSWYQQVLGQGPQFIFQYYEKEERGRGNFPDRFSARQFPNYSSELNVNALLLGDSALYLCASSPTDYNEQFFGPGTRLTVL.